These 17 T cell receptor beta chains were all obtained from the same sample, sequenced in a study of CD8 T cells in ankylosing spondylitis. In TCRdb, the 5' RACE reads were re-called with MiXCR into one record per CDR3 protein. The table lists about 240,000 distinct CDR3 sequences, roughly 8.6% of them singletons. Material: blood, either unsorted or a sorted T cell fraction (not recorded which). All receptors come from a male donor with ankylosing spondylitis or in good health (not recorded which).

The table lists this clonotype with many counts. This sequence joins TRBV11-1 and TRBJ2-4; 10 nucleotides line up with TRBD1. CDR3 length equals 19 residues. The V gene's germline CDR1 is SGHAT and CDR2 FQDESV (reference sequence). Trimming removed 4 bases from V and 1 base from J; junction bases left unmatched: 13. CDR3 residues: CASSSGGQGLWAAKNIQYF. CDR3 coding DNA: TGTGCCAGCAGCTCCGGGGGACAGGGGTTATGGGCGGCCAAAAACATTCAGTACTTC.

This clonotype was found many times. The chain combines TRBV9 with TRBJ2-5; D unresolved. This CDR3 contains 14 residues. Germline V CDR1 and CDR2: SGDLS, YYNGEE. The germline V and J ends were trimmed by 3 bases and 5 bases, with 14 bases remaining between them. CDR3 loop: CASSETSAQETQYF. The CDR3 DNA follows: TGTGCCAGCAGCGAGACAAGCGCCCAGGAGACCCAGTACTTC.

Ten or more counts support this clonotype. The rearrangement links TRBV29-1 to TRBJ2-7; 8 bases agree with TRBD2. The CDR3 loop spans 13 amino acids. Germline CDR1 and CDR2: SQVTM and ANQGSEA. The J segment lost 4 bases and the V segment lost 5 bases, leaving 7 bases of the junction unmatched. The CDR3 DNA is TGCAGCGTTCAGGGACTAGGCGGGTACGAGCAGTACTTC. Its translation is CSVQGLGGYEQYF.

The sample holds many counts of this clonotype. CDR3 loop: CASRTGTVTGELFF. In DNA form, the CDR3 reads TGTGCCAGCAGAACCGGGACCGTAACCGGGGAGCTGTTTTTT. The V and J genes are TRBV7-9 and TRBJ2-2; D is tentatively TRBD1 or TRBD2 (5 bases each). The germline CDR1 and CDR2 sequences are SEHNR and FQNEAQ (reference sequence). The CDR3 is 14 amino acids. V was cut by 6 bases and J by 5 bases, with 13 bases left in between.

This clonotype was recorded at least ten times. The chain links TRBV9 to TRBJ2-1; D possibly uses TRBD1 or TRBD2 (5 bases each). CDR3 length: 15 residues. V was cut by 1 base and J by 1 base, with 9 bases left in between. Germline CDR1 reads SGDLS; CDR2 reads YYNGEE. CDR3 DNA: TGTGCCAGCAGCGTATGGGGGAGTTCCTACAATGAGCAGTTCTTC. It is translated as CASSVWGSSYNEQFF.

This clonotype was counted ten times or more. The CDR3 coding sequence is TGCGCCAGCAGTCAAGTAGCGGGACCTAGCGGGGAGCTGTTTTTT. Its translation: CASSQVAGPSGELFF. The V and J genes are TRBV10-2 and TRBJ2-2, with 8 bases identical to TRBD2. Trimming removed 5 bases from V and 7 bases from J; junction bases left unmatched: 9. The CDR3 has 15 amino acids. Germline V gene sequence: CDR1 WSHSY, CDR2 SAAADI.

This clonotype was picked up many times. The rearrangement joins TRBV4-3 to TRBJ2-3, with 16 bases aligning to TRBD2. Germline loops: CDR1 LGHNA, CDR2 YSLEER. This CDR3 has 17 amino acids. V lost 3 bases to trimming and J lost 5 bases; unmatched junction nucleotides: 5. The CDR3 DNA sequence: TGCGCCAGCAGCCAGGGACTAGCGGGAGGGCCGGGAGATACGCAGTATTTT. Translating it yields CASSQGLAGGPGDTQYF.

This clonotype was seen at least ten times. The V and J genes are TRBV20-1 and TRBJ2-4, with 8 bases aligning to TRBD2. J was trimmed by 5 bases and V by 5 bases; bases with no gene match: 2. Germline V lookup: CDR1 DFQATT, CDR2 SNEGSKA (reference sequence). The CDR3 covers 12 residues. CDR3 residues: CSARGGENIQYF. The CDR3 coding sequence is TGCAGTGCTCGGGGGGGCGAAAACATTCAGTACTTC.

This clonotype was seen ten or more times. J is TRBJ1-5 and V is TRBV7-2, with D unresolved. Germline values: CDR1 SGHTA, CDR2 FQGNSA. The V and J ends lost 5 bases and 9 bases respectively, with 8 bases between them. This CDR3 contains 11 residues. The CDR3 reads CASSRPGPQHF. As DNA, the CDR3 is TGTGCCAGCAGCCGACCAGGGCCCCAGCATTTT.

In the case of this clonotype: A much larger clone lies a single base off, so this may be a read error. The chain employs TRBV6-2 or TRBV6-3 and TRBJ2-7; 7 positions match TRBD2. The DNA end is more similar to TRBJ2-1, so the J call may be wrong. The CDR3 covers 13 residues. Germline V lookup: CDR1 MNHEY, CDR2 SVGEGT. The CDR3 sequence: CASSFGGRNEQFF. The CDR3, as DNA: TGTGCCAGCAGTTTTGGCGGGAGAAACGAGCAGTTCTTC.

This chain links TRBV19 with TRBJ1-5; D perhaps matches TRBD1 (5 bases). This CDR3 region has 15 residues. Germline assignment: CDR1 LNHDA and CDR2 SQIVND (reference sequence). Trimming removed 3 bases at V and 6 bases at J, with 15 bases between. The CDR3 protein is CASSISVQGGQPQHF. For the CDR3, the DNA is TGTGCCAGTAGTATTTCGGTCCAGGGTGGTCAGCCCCAGCATTTT.

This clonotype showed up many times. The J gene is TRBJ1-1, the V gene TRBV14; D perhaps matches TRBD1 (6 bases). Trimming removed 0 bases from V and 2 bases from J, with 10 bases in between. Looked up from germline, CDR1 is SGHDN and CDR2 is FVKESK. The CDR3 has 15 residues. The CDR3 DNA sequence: TGTGCCAGCAGCCAAGAGACAGGCCTTAACACTGAAGCTTTCTTT. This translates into CASSQETGLNTEAFF.

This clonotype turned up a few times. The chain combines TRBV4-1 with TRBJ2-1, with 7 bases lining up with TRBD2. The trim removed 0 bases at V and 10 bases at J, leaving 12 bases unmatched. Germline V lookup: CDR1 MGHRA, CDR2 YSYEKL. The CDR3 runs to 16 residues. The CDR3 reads CASSQEITAGVQEQFF. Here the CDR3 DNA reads TGCGCCAGCAGCCAAGAAATAACGGCGGGAGTTCAAGAGCAGTTCTTC.

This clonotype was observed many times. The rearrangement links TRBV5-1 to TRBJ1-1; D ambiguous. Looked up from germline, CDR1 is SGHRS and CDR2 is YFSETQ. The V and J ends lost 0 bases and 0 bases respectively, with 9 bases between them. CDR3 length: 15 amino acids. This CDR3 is CASSLALGLNTEAFF. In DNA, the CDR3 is TGCGCCAGCAGCTTGGCCCTGGGATTGAACACTGAAGCTTTCTTT.

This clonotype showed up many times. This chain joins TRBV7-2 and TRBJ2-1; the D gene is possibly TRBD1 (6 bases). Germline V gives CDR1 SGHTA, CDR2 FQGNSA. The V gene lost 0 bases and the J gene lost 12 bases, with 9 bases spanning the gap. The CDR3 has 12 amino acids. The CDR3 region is CASSLAKGGQFF. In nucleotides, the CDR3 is TGTGCCAGCAGCTTAGCGAAAGGGGGGCAGTTCTTC.

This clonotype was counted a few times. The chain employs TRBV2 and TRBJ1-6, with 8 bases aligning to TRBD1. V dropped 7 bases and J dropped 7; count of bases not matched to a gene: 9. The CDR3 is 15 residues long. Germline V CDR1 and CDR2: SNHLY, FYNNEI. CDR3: CASTPTGARNSPLHF. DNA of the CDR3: TGTGCCAGCACCCCGACAGGGGCACGGAATTCACCCCTCCACTTT.

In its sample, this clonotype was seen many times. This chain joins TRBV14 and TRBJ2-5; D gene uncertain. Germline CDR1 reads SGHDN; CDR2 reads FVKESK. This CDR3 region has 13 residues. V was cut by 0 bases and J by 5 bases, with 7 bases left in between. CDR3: CASSQEESETQYF. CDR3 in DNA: TGTGCCAGCAGCCAAGAGGAGTCGGAGACCCAGTACTTC.